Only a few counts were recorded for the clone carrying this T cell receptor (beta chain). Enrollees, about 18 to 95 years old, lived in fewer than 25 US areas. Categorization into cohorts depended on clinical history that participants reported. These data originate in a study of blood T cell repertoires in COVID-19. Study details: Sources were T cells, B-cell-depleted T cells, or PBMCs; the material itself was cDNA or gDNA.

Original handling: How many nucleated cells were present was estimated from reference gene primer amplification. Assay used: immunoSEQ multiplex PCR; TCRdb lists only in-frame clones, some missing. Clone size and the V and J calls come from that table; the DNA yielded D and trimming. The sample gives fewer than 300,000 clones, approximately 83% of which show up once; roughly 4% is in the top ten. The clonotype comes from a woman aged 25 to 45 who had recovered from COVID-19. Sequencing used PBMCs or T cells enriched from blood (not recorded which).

CDR3 protein: CAWNNFGAGGYSNEKLFF. The CDR3 bases are TGTGCCTGGAATAACTTCGGGGCAGGGGGTTACTCTAATGAAAAACTGTTTTTT. The V call is TRBV30, the J call TRBJ1-4, with TRBD1 matching 7 bases. Germline assignment: CDR1 GTSNPN and CDR2 SVGIG (reference sequence). The CDR3 consists of 18 residues. Trimming removed 4 bases from V and 3 bases from J; junction bases left unmatched: 17.